This TCR beta chain was recorded in a study of blood T cell repertoires in COVID-19. Study-level information: Sites across the United States, Italy and Spain contributed samples from acute and convalescent COVID-19. PBMCs, B-cell-depleted T cells, or T cells provided the cDNA or gDNA that made up the material.

Looked up from germline, CDR1 is SQVTM and CDR2 is ANQGSEA. V lost 5 bases and J lost 0, with 15 bases in between. CDR3 length: 15 amino acids. In the original analysis: It was from reference gene primer amplification that nucleated cell counts were estimated. TCRdb's copy holds only in-frame clones and misses some; the assay was immunoSEQ multiplex PCR. That table gives V, J and clone size, and the DNA gave D and trimming. The sample carries some 140,000 clones, roughly 76% recorded once. The sample comprised peripheral blood. The V call is TRBV29-1, the J call TRBJ2-3; D might be TRBD2 (5 bases). The sequence was obtained from a man aged 80 or over with acute or convalescent COVID-19. This CDR3 is CSVPLGRTSTDTQYF. As DNA, the CDR3 is TGCAGCGTTCCCCTCGGCAGGACTAGCACAGATACGCAGTATTTT.